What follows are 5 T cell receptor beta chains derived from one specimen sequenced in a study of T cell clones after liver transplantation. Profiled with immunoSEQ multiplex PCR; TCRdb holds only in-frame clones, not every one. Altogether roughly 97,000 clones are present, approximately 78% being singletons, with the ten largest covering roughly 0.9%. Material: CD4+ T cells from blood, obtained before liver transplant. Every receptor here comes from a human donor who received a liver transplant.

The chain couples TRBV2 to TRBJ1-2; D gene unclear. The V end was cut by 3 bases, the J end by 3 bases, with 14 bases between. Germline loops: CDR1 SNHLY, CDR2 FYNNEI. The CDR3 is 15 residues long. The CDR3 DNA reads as TGTGCCAGCAGTGACTGGCAAGAAGGGTACTATGGCTACACCTTC. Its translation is CASSDWQEGYYGYTF.

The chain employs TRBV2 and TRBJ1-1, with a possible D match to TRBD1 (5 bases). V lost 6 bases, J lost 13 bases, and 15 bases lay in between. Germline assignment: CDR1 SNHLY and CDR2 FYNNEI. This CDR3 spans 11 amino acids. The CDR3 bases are TGTGCCAGCAGCGACTCGGGCGGGGGTTTCTTT. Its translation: CASSDSGGGFF.

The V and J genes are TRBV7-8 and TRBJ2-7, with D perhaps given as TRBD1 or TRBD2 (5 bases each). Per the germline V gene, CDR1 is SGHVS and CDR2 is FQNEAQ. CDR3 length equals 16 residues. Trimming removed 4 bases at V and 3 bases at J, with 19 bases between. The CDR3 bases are TGTGCCAGCAGCTCTCGGCTAACCGGGACCCTCTACGAGCAGTACTTC. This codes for CASSSRLTGTLYEQYF.

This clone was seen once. The CDR3 DNA follows: TGTGCCAGCAGGAGCGGGGGGGCGGTTTTTGGTGAGCAGTTCTTC. Residues: CASRSGGAVFGEQFF. This sequence joins TRBV2 and TRBJ2-1, with 10 positions matching TRBD2. This CDR3 is 15 amino acids long. The junction had 11 bases not matched to a gene; V was cut back by 6 bases and J by 9 bases. The germline V gene encodes CDR1 SNHLY and CDR2 FYNNEI.

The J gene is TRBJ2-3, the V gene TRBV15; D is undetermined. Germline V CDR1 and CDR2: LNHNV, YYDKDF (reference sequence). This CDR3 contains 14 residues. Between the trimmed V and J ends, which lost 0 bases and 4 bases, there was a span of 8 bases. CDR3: CATSRDASADTQYF. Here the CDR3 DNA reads TGTGCCACCAGCAGAGATGCAAGCGCAGATACGCAGTATTTT.